A selection of T cell receptor beta chains follows, all from one sample in a study of shared clonotypes between healthy human individuals. This table comes from immunoSEQ multiplex PCR, and its TCRdb copy is limited to in-frame clones, with some not included. The sample yields over a million clones, around 78% seen once. Source material: memory CD4+ T cells from PBMCs. These receptors all stem from a man younger than 35 in good health. Some clones in this sample may be carry-over from other donors' samples. Each CDR3 is given with its conserved first and last residue. Each record gives: clone size, CDR3 length, J gene, D gene, V gene, CDR3 DNA, CDR3 protein. A D gene is named only where the DNA matches it firmly. Clone size is not always given. Where it is, it says once, few, many or a class for expanded clones.

>NA|14|TRBJ1-2|NA|TRBV18
TGTGCCAGCTCACCACCGGGTAGGGACTATGGCTACACCTTC
CASSPPGRDYGYTF
>NA|16|TRBJ2-1|TRBD2|TRBV5-4
TGTGCCAGCAGCCCCCGACTAGCGGGAGGCTACAATGAGCAGTTCTTC
CASSPRLAGGYNEQFF
>once|14|TRBJ2-7|TRBD1|TRBV7-6
TGTGCCAGCAGCCCGCCGGGACAGGGAAGCGAGCAGTACTTC
CASSPPGQGSEQYF
>few|13|TRBJ2-2|NA|TRBV27
TGTGCCAGCAGTACCCTGAACACCGGGGAGCTGTTTTTT
CASSTLNTGELFF
>few|15|TRBJ2-7|TRBD1|TRBV4-2
TGTGCCAGCAGCCAAAGGACAGGGGGCGGCTACGAGCAGTACTTC
CASSQRTGGGYEQYF
>few|14|TRBJ1-4|NA|TRBV4-3
TGCGCCAGCAGCCAGGGCGGTTCGAATGAAAAACTGTTTTTT
CASSQGGSNEKLFF
>NA|15|TRBJ1-4|NA|TRBV7-9
TGTGCCAGCAGCTACTCGACAGGAGAGAATGAAAAACTGTTTTTT
CASSYSTGENEKLFF
>NA|14|TRBJ2-5|NA|TRBV5-1
TGCGCCAGCAGCTTGGATGGCAGTGGGGAGACCCAGTACTTC
CASSLDGSGETQYF
>NA|15|TRBJ2-7|TRBD1|TRBV6-6
TGTGCCAGCAGATCTACAGGGGGCGTAAGCCACGAGCAGTACTTC
CASRSTGGVSHEQYF
>NA|16|TRBJ1-2|NA|TRBV18
TGTGCCAGCTCACCTTCCCTGGGCAGGGAAGGAGAGGGCTACACCTTC
CASSPSLGREGEGYTF
>NA|17|TRBJ1-3|NA|TRBV18
TGTGCCAGCTCACCCAATGCCCCCAGGGCGCCTGGAAACACCATATATTTT
CASSPNAPRAPGNTIYF
>once|15|TRBJ2-7|NA|TRBV30
TGTGCCTGGACCCCGAAGGGCGGCACGTCCTACGAGCAGTACTTC
CAWTPKGGTSYEQYF
>NA|15|TRBJ2-5|TRBD1|TRBV2
TGTGCCAGCAGTGAAGATGGACAGGGTATTGAGACCCAGTACTTC
CASSEDGQGIETQYF
>NA|15|TRBJ2-7|TRBD2|TRBV6-5
TGTGCCAGCAGTAGTCACGGGGGGAACCCCTACGAGCAGTACTTC
CASSSHGGNPYEQYF
>NA|13|TRBJ1-5|NA|TRBV28
TGTGCCAGCAGAGGGGTTTTTAATCAGCCCCAGCATTTT
CASRGVFNQPQHF
>NA|16|TRBJ2-1|TRBD2|TRBV28
TGTGCCAGCAGTCTCTCAGCGGGAGGGCCTTACAATGAGCAGTTCTTC
CASSLSAGGPYNEQFF
>once|12|TRBJ2-5|NA|TRBV28
TGTGCCAGCATCGGGGTATCAGAGACCCAGTACTTC
CASIGVSETQYF
>NA|18|TRBJ2-3|TRBD2|TRBV7-2
TGTGCCAGCAGCCCAGCCCTAGCGGGAGGGCGAGGCACAGATACGCAGTATTTT
CASSPALAGGRGTDTQYF
>NA|18|TRBJ2-3|TRBD2|TRBV7-2
TGTGCCAGCAGCTTAATGGCTAGCGGGGGGGCTAGCACAGATACGCAGTATTTT
CASSLMASGGASTDTQYF
>NA|15|TRBJ2-3|TRBD1|TRBV19
TGTGCCAGTAGTACCTGGACAGGAATAGCAGATACGCAGTATTTT
CASSTWTGIADTQYF
>NA|12|TRBJ1-6|NA|TRBV28
TGTGCCAGCAGCCCGGCTTATTCACCCCTCCACTTT
CASSPAYSPLHF
>NA|15|TRBJ2-5|TRBD1|TRBV11-2
TGTGCCAGCAGCGGAACAGGGGGCGGAGGAGAGACCCAGTACTTC
CASSGTGGGGETQYF
>NA|14|TRBJ2-7|NA|TRBV5-1
TGCGCCAGCAGCTTGGAGGGACCCAGGACGGGGCAGTACTTC
CASSLEGPRTGQYF
>NA|16|TRBJ2-5|NA|TRBV11-3
TGTGCCAGCAGCTCGGGAACAGGGACGGCCGAAGAGACCCAGTACTTC
CASSSGTGTAEETQYF
>NA|14|TRBJ1-1|NA|TRBV4-2
TGTGCCAGCAGCCAGAACCGGGACCGGGTAGAAGCTTTCTTT
CASSQNRDRVEAFF
>NA|16|TRBJ2-1|TRBD2|TRBV5-1
TGCGCCAGCAGCTTGGACCGAGCGGGAGGGGTTGGTGAGCAGTTCTTC
CASSLDRAGGVGEQFF
>NA|14|TRBJ2-3|NA|TRBV7-9
TGTGCCAGCAGCTTCTGGGGTTCCACAGATACGCAGTATTTT
CASSFWGSTDTQYF
>once|13|TRBJ1-2|NA|TRBV9
TGTGCCAGCAGCCCAGACACGAACTATGGCTACACCTTC
CASSPDTNYGYTF
>once|14|TRBJ2-7|NA|TRBV30
TGTGCCTGGAGATGGGACCGACCACCCTACGAGCAGTACTTC
CAWRWDRPPYEQYF
>NA|15|TRBJ1-2|NA|TRBV4-1
TGCGCCAGCAGCCAAGGGACACAGGGTAGCTATGGCTACACCTTC
CASSQGTQGSYGYTF
>NA|16|TRBJ2-7|NA|TRBV15
TGTGCCACCAGCAGAGGGGGGACGTTGAGCTCCTACGAGCAGTACTTC
CATSRGGTLSSYEQYF
>few|15|TRBJ2-7|NA|TRBV5-8
TGTGCCAGCAGCTTGGCGTATCCGAGAACCTACGAGCAGTACTTC
CASSLAYPRTYEQYF
>NA|16|TRBJ2-2|TRBD2|TRBV5-1
TGCGCCAGCACCCCTCCTATGCGGGAGGAGGCCGGGGAGCTGTTTTTT
CASTPPMREEAGELFF
>NA|12|TRBJ2-1|NA|TRBV6-6
TGTGCCAGCAGTCCGAACCGGCACCCCCAGTTCTTC
CASSPNRHPQFF
>NA|17|TRBJ2-3|TRBD1|TRBV7-9
TGTGCCAGCAGCTATATACCCCGGGACAGGGGCACAGATACGCAGTATTTT
CASSYIPRDRGTDTQYF
>many|13|TRBJ1-2|NA|TRBV5-1
TGCGCCAGCAGCTTTAACAGGAACTATGGCTACACCTTC
CASSFNRNYGYTF
>NA|16|TRBJ1-2|NA|TRBV19
TGTGCCAGTATTCTTCGGCCGGGGGATTCTAACTATGGCTACACCTTC
CASILRPGDSNYGYTF
>few|12|TRBJ1-3|NA|TRBV5-6
TGTGCCAGCAGGGGGGTTGGAAACACCATATATTTT
CASRGVGNTIYF
>NA|15|TRBJ2-5|NA|TRBV6-6
TGTGCCAGCAAAGGGGGGGAAACGAGGAGAGAGACCCAGTACTTC
CASKGGETRRETQYF